This T cell receptor (beta chain) was obtained from a study of cytomegalovirus exposure and HLA in healthy donors. Study-wide findings and caveats: CMV antigen specificity of a few CMV-associated chains was confirmed in vitro. 87-base-pair reads could not separate some V segments, including TRBV6-2 and TRBV6-3. Reported performance of the classifier showed diagnosis of cytomegalovirus status with high specificity and sensitivity.

PCR was performed using 60 Vbeta and 13 Jbeta primers. Produced via immunoSEQ multiplex PCR; TCRdb's table is partial and in-frame only. This table has about 120,000 clones, about 9.4% appearing once. Donors sampled were nominally healthy, though unrecorded immune exposures were likely. Notes on this clone: Its antigen is currently unknown.

Germline CDR1 and CDR2: SEHNR and FQNEAQ (reference sequence). V was trimmed by 0 bases and J by 14 bases, leaving 11 bases between them. The CDR3 totals 12 residues. The specimen was PBMCs. The origin of this receptor is a woman between 40 and 55 years old in good health and CMV-seropositive. V is TRBV7-9 and J is TRBJ2-1, with D tentatively TRBD2 (7 bases). The CDR3 reads CASSLAGGREFF. The CDR3 bases are TGTGCCAGCAGCTTAGCGGGGGGGCGTGAGTTCTTC.